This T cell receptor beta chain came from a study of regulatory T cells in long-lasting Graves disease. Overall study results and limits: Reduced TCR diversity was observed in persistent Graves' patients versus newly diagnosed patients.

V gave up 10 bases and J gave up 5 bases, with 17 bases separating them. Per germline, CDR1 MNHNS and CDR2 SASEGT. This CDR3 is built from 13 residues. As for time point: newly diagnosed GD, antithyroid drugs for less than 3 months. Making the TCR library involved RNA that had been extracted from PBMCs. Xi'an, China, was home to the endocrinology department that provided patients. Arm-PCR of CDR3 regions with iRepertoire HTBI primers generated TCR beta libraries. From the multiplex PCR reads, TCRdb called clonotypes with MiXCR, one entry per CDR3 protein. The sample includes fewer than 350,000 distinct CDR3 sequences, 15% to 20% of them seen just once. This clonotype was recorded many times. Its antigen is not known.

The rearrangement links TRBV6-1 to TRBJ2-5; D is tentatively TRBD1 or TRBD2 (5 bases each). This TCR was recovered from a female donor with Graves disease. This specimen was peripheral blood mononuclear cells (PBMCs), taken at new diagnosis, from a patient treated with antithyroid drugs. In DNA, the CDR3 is TGTGCCACCCTATCGGGGCTCCTGGAGACCCAGTACTTC. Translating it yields CATLSGLLETQYF.